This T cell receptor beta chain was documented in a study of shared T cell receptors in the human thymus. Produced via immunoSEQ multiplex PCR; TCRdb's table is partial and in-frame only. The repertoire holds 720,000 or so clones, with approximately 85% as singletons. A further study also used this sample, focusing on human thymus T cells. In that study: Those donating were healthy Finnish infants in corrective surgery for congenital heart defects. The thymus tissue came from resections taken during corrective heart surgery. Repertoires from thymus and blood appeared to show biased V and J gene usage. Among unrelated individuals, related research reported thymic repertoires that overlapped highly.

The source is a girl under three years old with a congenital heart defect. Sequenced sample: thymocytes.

CDR3 in amino acids: CASVPWVRSPRGQPQHF. CDR3 DNA: TGTGCCAGCGTACCGTGGGTCCGGAGCCCTAGGGGTCAGCCCCAGCATTTT. The chain uses TRBV28 and TRBJ1-5, with D possibly being TRBD1 (5 bases). V lost 8 bases, J lost 6 bases, and 26 bases lay in between. Germline V CDR1 and CDR2: MDHEN, SYDVKM. The CDR3 loop spans 17 amino acids.